Listed below are T cell receptor beta chains from one sample, sequenced in a study of shared clonotypes between healthy human individuals. TCRdb keeps only in-frame clones here, not all; method: immunoSEQ multiplex PCR. The data contain approximately 1,000,000 clones, 75% to 80% of them singletons. The sample taken for sequencing was memory CD4+ T cells from PBMCs. The receptors were gathered from a man aged 18-30 years in good health. Some clones in this sample may be carry-over from other donors' samples. The CDR3 runs from the conserved cysteine through the conserved F or W. A D gene is named only where the DNA matches it firmly. The size of a clone is reported for some rows only, either as once, few or many, or as a class for expanded clones.

D	size	V	J	DNA	CDR3
-	-	TRBV11-2	TRBJ2-5	TGTGCCAGCAGCTTAGGGGGGGCTGGGGAGACCCAGTACTTC	CASSLGGAGETQYF
-	few	TRBV11-2	TRBJ1-1	TGTGCCAGCAGCAAAACGACAGGCCCGAACACTGAAGCTTTCTTT	CASSKTTGPNTEAFF
-	-	TRBV28	TRBJ2-7	TGTGCCCCAAGGGGGGACGGCGACGAGCAGTACTTC	CAPRGDGDEQYF
TRBD1	-	TRBV5-4	TRBJ2-1	TGTGCCAGCAGTCCTCAAACAGGGGGTAATGAGCAGTTCTTC	CASSPQTGGNEQFF
-	-	TRBV7-2	TRBJ2-7	TGTGCCAGCAGCTTATTCCATACTACCCCTGGTGAGCAGTACTTC	CASSLFHTTPGEQYF
-	-	TRBV5-6	TRBJ2-3	TGTGCCAGCAGCTTCGTGGGGAGCAGCAGCACAGATACGCAGTATTTT	CASSFVGSSSTDTQYF
TRBD2	-	TRBV5-1	TRBJ2-1	TGCGCCAGCAGCTTACAGAATAGCGGGAGGGCCTACAATGAGCAGTTCTTC	CASSLQNSGRAYNEQFF
TRBD1	-	TRBV5-6	TRBJ2-7	TGTGCCAGCAGCAACAGGGGGCGTGCCTCCTACGAGCAGTACTTC	CASSNRGRASYEQYF
TRBD2	-	TRBV11-3	TRBJ2-1	TGTGCCAGCAGCTTAAAGGGACTAGCGGGAGTCAATGAGCAGTTCTTC	CASSLKGLAGVNEQFF
-	-	TRBV4-1	TRBJ1-2	TGCGCCAGCAGCCAAGATGGGGGGCGCGGGTATGGCTACACCTTC	CASSQDGGRGYGYTF
TRBD1	-	TRBV27	TRBJ1-1	TGTGCCAGCAGTCCCACTACAGGGGTGTGGAACACTGAAGCTTTCTTT	CASSPTTGVWNTEAFF
TRBD1	-	TRBV28	TRBJ2-2	TGTGCCAGCAGTTCTTACCCGGGACAGGTCAACACCGGGGAGCTGTTTTTT	CASSSYPGQVNTGELFF
TRBD1	-	TRBV28	TRBJ2-5	TGTGCCAGCAGTTTGCCGGGACAGGGCCAAGAGACCCAGTACTTC	CASSLPGQGQETQYF
-	-	TRBV6-6	TRBJ1-2	TGTGCCAGCAGTAACCCCTGGGGCGAGGGCTACACCTTC	CASSNPWGEGYTF
-	-	TRBV28	TRBJ1-1	TGTGCCAGCAGCCTGAATTCTGGAGGGCAAGCTTTCTTT	CASSLNSGGQAFF
TRBD2	-	TRBV7-8	TRBJ2-7	TGTGCCAGCAGCTTAGAGGGTCTAGCGGGAGCCTACGAGCAGTACTTC	CASSLEGLAGAYEQYF
-	-	TRBV28	TRBJ2-7	TGTGCCAGCAGTTTAAGGACAGAGCAGTACTTC	CASSLRTEQYF
-	few	TRBV10-3	TRBJ1-1	TGTGCCATCAGTGAGTCCAGGAACACTGAAGCTTTCTTT	CAISESRNTEAFF
TRBD2	-	TRBV18	TRBJ2-5	TGTGCCAGCTCATCCACGGGACTAGCGGGAGAAGAGACCCAGTACTTC	CASSSTGLAGEETQYF
TRBD2	-	TRBV29-1	TRBJ2-1	TGCAGCGTAGTTACTAGCGGTTCCTACAATGAGCAGTTCTTC	CSVVTSGSYNEQFF
-	many	TRBV7-2	TRBJ2-3	TGTGCCAGCAGCTTAGCCCAGTGGGCGCAGTATTTT	CASSLAQWAQYF
-	once	TRBV7-2	TRBJ2-6	TGTGCCAGCAGCTTAGTTGGTACGCCATCTGGGGCCAACGTCCTGACTTTC	CASSLVGTPSGANVLTF
-	-	TRBV28	TRBJ1-5	TGTGCCAGCAGTTTGAGGGGGGGGGCGAGCAATCAGCCCCAGCATTTT	CASSLRGGASNQPQHF
TRBD2	once	TRBV10-3	TRBJ2-7	TGTGCCGCGCGGGTCGGCGGGGGTTCCTACGAGCAGTACTTC	CAARVGGGSYEQYF
TRBD1	-	TRBV28	TRBJ1-2	TGTGCCAGCAGTTTCGGACAGGGGGTCTATGGCTACACCTTC	CASSFGQGVYGYTF
TRBD1	once	TRBV5-4	TRBJ2-6	TGTGCCAGCACCCGGACAGGGGGATCCTCTGGGGCCAACGTCCTGACTTTC	CASTRTGGSSGANVLTF
-	-	TRBV9	TRBJ2-1	TGTGCCAGCAGCGTAGTATCTAGACCAAGCTCCTACAATGAGCAGTTCTTC	CASSVVSRPSSYNEQFF
TRBD1	-	TRBV30	TRBJ1-5	TGTGCCTGGAGTACGGGGACAGGGATAGGGATATATAGCAATCAGCCCCAGCATTTT	CAWSTGTGIGIYSNQPQHF
TRBD2	-	TRBV4-2	TRBJ2-2	TGTGCCAGCAGCCCCTTGGGACTAGCGGGGACCGGGGAGCTGTTTTTT	CASSPLGLAGTGELFF
-	few	TRBV7-2	TRBJ2-6	TGTGCCAGCAGCTTACAGGACTCTGGGGCCAACGTCCTGACTTTC	CASSLQDSGANVLTF
-	few	TRBV20-1	TRBJ2-1	TGCAGTGCTAGTTCCTACAATGAGCAGTTCTTC	CSASSYNEQFF
-	-	TRBV18	TRBJ2-3	TGTGCCAGCTCACCATCTCCGGCAGGGGCAGATACGCAGTATTTT	CASSPSPAGADTQYF
-	-	TRBV5-1	TRBJ2-2	TGCGCCAGCAGCTTGGGACCTGTCGCTGGGGAGCTGTTTTTT	CASSLGPVAGELFF